A single sample gave rise to the 2 T cell receptor beta chains below, sequenced in a study of blood T cell repertoires in COVID-19. Using immunoSEQ multiplex PCR, the repertoire was profiled, and TCRdb retains in-frame clones only, with some absent. Of nearly 350,000 clones listed, over 70% are singletons. Sequenced input: peripheral blood. The source is a man aged 25 to 40 with active or convalescent COVID-19.

The V gene is TRBV19, the J gene TRBJ2-1; no definite D call. Trimming took off 3 bases at V and 1 base at J, with 10 bases between the two ends. Germline V gene lookup returns CDR1 LNHDA and CDR2 SQIVND (reference sequence). This CDR3 is 15 amino acids long. CDR3 sequence (DNA): TGTGCCAGTAGTATGGCGGCCGATTCCTACAATGAGCAGTTCTTC. This encodes CASSMAADSYNEQFF. The complete variable domain, with remaining parts taken from reference TRBV19 and TRBJ2-1, reads DGGITQSPKYLFRKEGQNVTLSCEQNLNHDAMYWYRQDPGQGLRLIYYSQIVNDFQKGDIAEGYSVSREKKESFPLTVTSAQKNPTAFYLCASSMAADSYNEQFFGPGTRLTVL.

The chain uses TRBV30 and TRBJ2-3; 9 bases are a match to TRBD2. Per germline, CDR1 GTSNPN and CDR2 SVGIG (reference sequence). CDR3 size: 14 residues. The V and J ends lost 5 bases and 4 bases, in that order; junction bases with no gene match: 7. The CDR3 loop is CAWLRREGADTQYF. The CDR3, as DNA: TGTGCCTGGCTGAGGCGGGAGGGGGCAGATACGCAGTATTTT.